Presented here are 2 T cell receptor beta chains from one specimen sequenced in a study of T cells expressing NK-cell markers. TCRdb derives one entry per CDR3 protein from the 5' RACE reads, leaving out DNA. In all, the sample yields a few hundred thousand distinct CDR3 sequences. Sequenced: blood T cells: a sorted CD56 or NKG2C T cell subset, CD4+ or CD8+ T cells, or bulk PBMC T cells (not recorded which). The receptors originated from a man between 18 and 69 years old in good health.

V usage is TRBV12-3 or TRBV12-4 and J usage is TRBJ2-7. The CDR3 length is 13 residues. CDR3 sequence: CASSFRLGYEQYF.

The chain employs TRBV7-9 and TRBJ1-5; the D call of TRBD1 rests on TCRdb alone, since no DNA is present to check it. Germline V gives CDR1 SEHNR, CDR2 FQNEAQ (reference sequence). This CDR3 has 15 amino acids. CDR3 protein: CASSVGQTSNQPQHF.